These 21 T cell receptor beta chains were all obtained from the same sample, sequenced in a study of post-analysis software for immune sequencing data. Their specific antigens are unknown. Study-level points and caveats: Five TRBV segments occurring more often in patients than controls included TRBV5-6, TRBV5-1 and TRBV20-1.

Tagging with unique molecular identifiers was a feature of the TCR beta cDNA libraries. A single record per CDR3 protein comes from TCRdb applying MiXCR to the PCR reads. Of 150,000 to 200,000 distinct CDR3 sequences listed, around 30% are singletons. The sample consisted of blood. The receptors derive from a girl aged 5-17 years with multiple sclerosis.

This chain's CDR3 is CASGTVNTEAFF. CDR3 DNA sequence: TGTGCCAGCGGTACAGTGAACACTGAAGCTTTCTTT. This rearrangement joins TRBV27 to TRBJ1-1; D is ambiguous. With 8 bases removed from V and 0 bases from J, the gap between germline ends came to 7 bases. CDR1 is MNHEY and CDR2 is SMNVEV in the germline V gene (reference sequence). The CDR3 is made up of 12 amino acids.

This clonotype has a handful of counts. V gene TRBV28 combines with J gene TRBJ2-3, with 8 nucleotides matching TRBD2. Germline trimming cut 8 bases from V and 3 bases from J; bases unmatched to any gene: 7. The germline gives CDR1 MDHEN, CDR2 SYDVKM. This CDR3 has 14 amino acids. This CDR3 reads CASASGSITDTQYF. The CDR3 nucleotides read TGTGCCAGCGCCAGCGGGAGTATAACAGATACGCAGTATTTT.

In this sample, this clonotype turned up many times. The chain uses TRBV20-1 and TRBJ2-1; TRBD2 matches 7 bases. CDR1 and CDR2 from the germline V gene are DFQATT and SNEGSKA (reference sequence). V shed 6 bases, J shed 4 bases, and the junction held 9 bases outside the gene matches. The CDR3 loop spans 14 amino acids. CDR3 nucleotides: TGCAGTGCGCCCGCGGGACTATTTTACAATGAGCAGTTCTTC. Its translation: CSAPAGLFYNEQFF.

This clonotype was detected a few times. The chain carries TRBV7-2 and TRBJ2-5; TRBD1 is a possible D gene (5 bases). This CDR3 is 15 amino acids long. Looked up from germline, CDR1 is SGHTA and CDR2 is FQGNSA. V was shortened by 5 bases and J by 5 bases, with 18 bases between the two germline ends. The CDR3 sequence is CASSRVPTAIETQYF. CDR3 nucleotides: TGTGCCAGCAGCCGAGTCCCGACAGCAATTGAGACCCAGTACTTC.

The chain carries TRBV3-1 and TRBJ2-1, with 12 bases lining up with TRBD2. This CDR3 spans 16 amino acids. V lost 0 bases to trimming and J lost 7 bases; unmatched junction nucleotides: 4. Germline V gene lookup returns CDR1 LGHDT and CDR2 YNNKEL (reference sequence). CDR3 sequence reads: CASSQDGTSGYNEQFF. For the CDR3, the DNA is TGTGCCAGCAGCCAAGATGGGACTAGCGGGTATAATGAGCAGTTCTTC.

In this sample, this clonotype turned up once. This chain connects TRBV30 to TRBJ2-4, with unresolved D. CDR1 and CDR2 (germline): GTSNPN, SVGIG (reference sequence). Trimming took 2 bases from V and 8 from J, leaving 13 bases between them. The CDR3 extends over 13 amino acids. CDR3 nucleotides: TGTGCCTGGAGTCCTACTCCCCGGGACATTCAGTACTTC. It is translated as CAWSPTPRDIQYF.

As regards this clonotype: A much more abundant neighbour one base away suggests this may be a read error. V usage is TRBV6-1 and J usage is TRBJ2-1; 7 bases are shared with TRBD1. Matching the DNA end better, TRBJ2-7 makes the J call doubtful. This CDR3 region has 19 residues. CDR1 MNHNS and CDR2 SASEGT come from the germline V gene. This chain's CDR3 is CASTPREGGASDSYNEQYF. In DNA form, the CDR3 reads TGTGCCAGCACTCCCCGGGAAGGGGGCGCGTCTGACTCCTACAATGAGCAGTACTTC.

This clonotype appeared a few times. V is TRBV5-6 and J is TRBJ1-5, with 7 bases that match TRBD1. Germline CDR1 and CDR2: SGHDT and YYEEEE. This CDR3 has 15 residues. The V segment lost 0 bases and the J segment 6 bases; nucleotides outside the gene matches: 6. CDR3 bases: TGTGCCAGCAGCTTGGCAGGGAGGGGGCTTCAGCCCCAGCATTTT. It translates to CASSLAGRGLQPQHF.

The chain has TRBV6-5 and TRBJ1-4; D gene uncertain. The CDR3 sequence is 13 residues long. Germline V gene data show CDR1 as MNHEY and CDR2 as SVGAGI. The V and J ends lost 4 bases and 7 bases respectively, with 10 bases between them. CDR3 region: CASSWVVGEKLFF. The CDR3 DNA sequence: TGTGCCAGCAGTTGGGTTGTCGGTGAAAAACTGTTTTTT.

Concerning this clonotype itself: A much larger clone differs by one base, so this may be a read error. The rearrangement links TRBV27 to TRBJ2-4; D not certain. The tail of the sequence fits TRBJ2-7 better, so the J call may be wrong. The CDR3 loop spans 14 amino acids. The germline V gene encodes CDR1 MNHEY and CDR2 SMNVEV (reference sequence). The CDR3 DNA is TGTGCCAGCAGTTTATCAAAACTGACCCACGAGCAGTACTTC. Protein product: CASSLSKLTHEQYF.

This clonotype was seen a few times. This chain's CDR3 is CSARKDSGYTF. The CDR3, as DNA: TGCAGTGCTCGTAAAGATTCTGGCTACACCTTC. This chain links TRBV20-1 with TRBJ1-2; no clear D. V shed 5 bases and J shed 7 bases, with 11 bases lying between them. Looked up from germline, CDR1 is DFQATT and CDR2 is SNEGSKA (reference sequence). This CDR3 comprises 11 residues.

Many counts were recorded for this clonotype. The CDR3 protein is CATSDPRRALDNEQFF. DNA of the CDR3: TGTGCCACCAGCGATCCTCGGCGGGCTCTCGACAATGAGCAGTTCTTC. The genes are TRBV15 and TRBJ2-1, with TRBD2 as a possible D gene (5 bases). V was shortened by 5 bases and J by 5 bases, with 19 bases between the two germline ends. Looked up from germline, CDR1 is LNHNV and CDR2 is YYDKDF (reference sequence). This CDR3 spans 16 amino acids.

On this clonotype: A much larger clone is a single base away; this may be a read error. The chain recombines TRBV7-8 with TRBJ2-7, with TRBD2 matching over 7 bases. The germline gives CDR1 SGHVS, CDR2 FQNEAQ. The CDR3 covers 15 residues. J was trimmed by 3 bases and V by 4 bases; bases with no gene match: 9. The CDR3 sequence: CASSYGLVGLYEQYF. The CDR3 DNA follows: TGTGCCAGCAGCTACGGACTAGTGGGGCTCTACGAGCAGTACTTC.

This chain uses TRBV20-1 with TRBJ1-6; TRBD1 aligns across 10 bases. Germline CDR1 reads DFQATT; CDR2 reads SNEGSKA (reference sequence). The length of the CDR3 is 14 residues. V shed 6 bases and J 13 bases; nucleotides not matched to a gene: 12. DNA for the CDR3: TGCAGTGCCGAAACCGGGACAGGGGAGTCCCCCCTCCACTTT. This encodes CSAETGTGESPLHF.

About this clonotype itself: A much bigger clone sits one base away, suggesting this may be a read error. This chain uses TRBV6-5 with TRBJ1-2; D might be TRBD1 (5 bases). The germline CDR1 and CDR2 sequences are MNHEY and SVGAGI. The CDR3 spans 14 residues. The V gene lost 3 bases and the J gene lost 6 bases, with 14 bases spanning the gap. The CDR3 loop reads CASSYAVAGNGYTF. CDR3 nucleotide sequence: TGTGCCAGCAGTTATGCCGTGGCAGGGAATGGCTACACCTTC.

This clonotype has a handful of counts. DNA of the CDR3: TGCGCCAGCAGCTTATCAGGGGCCACTGAAGCTTTCTTT. This codes for CASSLSGATEAFF. This rearrangement joins TRBV5-1 to TRBJ1-1, with D perhaps TRBD1 (6 bases). Trimming stripped 2 bases from V and 4 bases from J, with 9 bases between. This CDR3 spans 13 amino acids. Germline V CDR1 and CDR2: SGHRS, YFSETQ.

Worth noting for this clonotype: One end of the junction varies from germline; a read error may be responsible. V gene TRBV12-3 or TRBV12-4 combines with J gene TRBJ2-7; D remains ambiguous. The CDR3 extends over 12 amino acids. The CDR3 bases are TGTGCCAGCAGTTTGGACGGGTACGGGCAGTACTTC. Its protein is CASSLDGYGQYF.

This clonotype was found many times. The chain couples TRBV18 to TRBJ2-7; 8 positions match TRBD1. This CDR3 spans 13 amino acids. Germline CDR1 is KGHSH and CDR2 is LQKENI. V gave up 6 bases and J gave up 5 bases; unmatched junction bases: 6. Here the CDR3 DNA reads TGTGCCAGCTCCCCCTCAGGGGGCAACGAGCAGTACTTC. This codes for CASSPSGGNEQYF. Combining the CDR3 with reference TRBV18 and TRBJ2-7 gives the whole variable domain NAGVMQNPRHLVRRRGQEARLRCSPMKGHSHVYWYRQLPEEGLKFMVYLQKENIIDESGMPKERFSAEFPKEGPSILRIQQVVRGDSAAYFCASSPSGGNEQYFGPGTRLTVT.

This clonotype turned up a few times. At one end, the junction sequence differs from germline, possibly due to a read error. The chain recombines TRBV29-1 with TRBJ2-6; tentatively, D is TRBD2 (6 bases). The germline gives CDR1 SQVTM, CDR2 ANQGSEA. The CDR3 has 14 residues. The CDR3 loop reads CGVVEGAGANVLTF. The DNA for the CDR3 is TGCGGCGTTGTGGAGGGAGCTGGGGCCAACGTCCTGACTTTC.

This clonotype was picked up one time. This chain joins TRBV15 and TRBJ2-1; the match to TRBD2 covers 11 bases. The CDR3 length is 17 residues. V was clipped by 1 base and J by 6 bases; unmatched bases: 8. Germline CDR1 reads LNHNV; CDR2 reads YYDKDF (reference sequence). The CDR3 DNA follows: TGTGCCACCAGCAGAGTACCTAGCGGGAGGTTCACCAATGAGCAGTTCTTC. Encoded protein: CATSRVPSGRFTNEQFF.

This chain links TRBV28 with TRBJ2-5; 9 bases align to TRBD2. The CDR3 runs to 15 residues. CDR1 and CDR2 from the germline V gene are MDHEN and SYDVKM. V shed 4 bases and J 5 bases; nucleotides not matched to a gene: 8. In DNA form, the CDR3 reads TGTGCCAGCAGTTCACTAGCGGGCGGCGGCGAGACCCAGTACTTC. Translated, it gives CASSSLAGGGETQYF.